The 18 T cell receptor beta chains below come from one sample, sequenced in a study of CD8+ T cells in alopecia areata. Following RNA extraction, reverse transcription yielded cDNA that acted as the sequencing template. The assay was immunoSEQ multiplex PCR, and TCRdb's table has in-frame clones only and misses some. This sample shows 250,000 or so clones and no singletons; roughly 1.2% rests with the ten largest. CD4, CD8alpha, NKG2D, NKG2ACE and other markers guided sorting of pooled cutaneous lymph node cells. Sequenced sample: CD4+ T cells sorted from a lymph node. The receptors were gathered from a C3H/HeJ mouse with alopecia areata. Mice of this strain are of MHC haplotype H2-k.

This clone showed up many times. The genes are named according to mouse. Distinct nucleotide sequences in the sample also encode this CDR3. The part of the CDR3 DNA that was read is TGCACCTGCAGTGCCCAGGGGTCAAACACCGGG. Translated: CTCSAQGSNTG. The CDR3 as a whole reads CTCSAQGSNTGQLYF. The chain carries TRBV1 and TRBJ2-2; D perhaps matches TRBD1 (6 bases). Coverage ceases 4 residues before the CDR3 finishes, and the germline J gene fills in the end. The CDR3 loop spans 15 amino acids. V shed 3 bases and J shed 0 bases, with 8 bases lying between them. Germline CDR1 is NSQYPW and CDR2 is LRSPGD (reference sequence).

Turning to this clone: Mouse gene names and germline throughout. The read halts 4 residues ahead of the CDR3 end, with the missing end drawn from the germline J gene. This chain joins TRBV1 and TRBJ2-3, with D perhaps matching TRBD2 (7 bases). Germline CDR1 is NSQYPW and CDR2 is LRSPGD (reference sequence). This CDR3 is built from 15 residues. CDR3 sequence: CTCSADRGAQETLYF. Partial CDR3 DNA: TGCACCTGCAGTGCAGATCGGGGGGCGCAAGAA.

This clone was seen a handful of times. Gene names are mouse gene names. The CDR3 sequence: CASRQLGGDQDTQYF. The CDR3 bases that were read are TGTGCCAGCAGGCAACTGGGGGGGGACCAAGAC. The chain couples TRBV5 to TRBJ2-5; 10 nucleotides line up with TRBD2. Sequencing ends 4 residues short of the CDR3 end; the germline J gene provides the rest. Germline CDR1 LGHNA, CDR2 YNLKQL (reference sequence). Trimming at V came to 6 bases and at J to 1 base, leaving 4 bases not matched to a gene. This CDR3 region has 15 residues.

As to this clone: Gene labels here are mouse ones. The missing CDR3 end, 4 residues past where the read stops, is filled in from the germline J gene. The sample holds other DNA sequences that translate to the same CDR3. V gene TRBV1 combines with J gene TRBJ2-2; TRBD1 agrees at 10 bases. The ends lost 4 bases at V and 2 bases at J; junction bases unmatched: 4. Germline V lookup: CDR1 NSQYPW, CDR2 LRSPGD (reference sequence). The CDR3 contains 16 residues. The CDR3 here is CTCSVPGQGNTGQLYF. The CDR3 bases that were read are TGCACCTGCAGTGTGCCGGGACAGGGGAACACCGGG.

This clone has just a few counts. Mouse germline and gene names are used. The sequenced fragment ends 4 residues before the CDR3 boundary, so the rest is inferred from the germline J gene. The chain couples TRBV5 to TRBJ2-1; TRBD1 is a possible D gene (6 bases). The CDR3 extends over 15 amino acids. The germline V gene encodes CDR1 LGHNA and CDR2 YNLKQL (reference sequence). Trimming cost V 4 bases and J 0 bases, with 10 bases left between them. CDR3 sequence reads: CASSPGTINYAEQFF. The part of the CDR3 DNA that was read is TGTGCCAGCAGCCCGGGGACAATTAACTATGCT.

Concerning this clone itself: Germline and genes: mouse. The CDR3 end falls 4 residues outside the read, so it is completed with the germline J gene. Distinct nucleotide sequences in the sample also encode this CDR3. The rearrangement joins TRBV31 to TRBJ1-2, with 7 bases matching TRBD1. After removal of 3 bases from V and 0 bases from J, the junction contained 4 bases not matched to a gene. Germline V gene lookup returns CDR1 GKSSPN and CDR2 SITVG. This CDR3 is built from 14 residues. The CDR3 is CAWSRGQANSDYTF. The CDR3 DNA, read in part, is TGTGCCTGGAGCCGAGGACAGGCAAACTCC.

This clone was observed a handful of times. Mouse gene names and germline throughout. The read is 4 residues too short to cover the CDR3 end, so that end is filled in from the germline J gene. The chain joins TRBV3 to TRBJ2-5, with D possibly matching TRBD2 (7 bases). CDR3 length equals 16 residues. CDR1 is SNHLY, CDR2 FYNGKV, per germline (reference sequence). Deletions cut 1 base from V and 1 base from J, with 12 bases between. The CDR3 reads CASSLEGGTYQDTQYF. The CDR3 bases that were read are TGTGCCAGCAGCTTAGAGGGGGGGACTTACCAAGAC.

On this clone: Mouse gene names apply. The read terminates 4 residues ahead of where the CDR3 ends, so the germline J gene completes it. The sample has other DNA sequences that encode this CDR3 too. The V gene is TRBV1, the J gene TRBJ2-1; TRBD1 matches at 9 bases. V dropped 0 bases and J dropped 1; count of bases not matched to a gene: 1. Germline loops: CDR1 NSQYPW, CDR2 LRSPGD (reference sequence). CDR3 size: 16 residues. CDR3 DNA, as far as it was read: TGCACCTGCAGTGCAGAAGGGACAGGGAACTATGCT. Its translation: CTCSAEGTGNYA. The entire CDR3 protein is CTCSAEGTGNYAEQFF.

Notes on this clone: These gene names are mouse names. The CDR3 goes on 4 residues after the read ends, and that part is filled in from the germline J gene. The rearrangement joins TRBV13-1 to TRBJ2-2; D might be TRBD2 (6 bases). The CDR3 runs 16 residues. Trimming took 1 base from V and 1 from J, leaving 11 bases between them. Germline loops: CDR1 NSHNY, CDR2 SYGAGN. The part of the CDR3 DNA that was read is TGTGCCAGCAGTGATCTCCTGGGGAGAAACACCGGG. It codes for CASSDLLGRNTG. The complete CDR3 sequence is CASSDLLGRNTGQLYF.

Of note for this clone: The germline and genes are mouse ones. The read stops 4 residues short of the end of the CDR3; the missing end is completed from the germline J gene. J is TRBJ2-3 and V is TRBV4; 12 bases agree with TRBD2. The CDR3 consists of 15 residues. The germline V gene encodes CDR1 LGHDT and CDR2 YNNKQL (reference sequence). The V gene end was trimmed by 5 bases and the J gene end by 4 bases; junction bases not matched to a gene: 4. The part of the CDR3 DNA that was read is TGTGCCAGCAGCCGACTGGGGGGGCGAACAGAA. It encodes CASSRLGGRTE. The CDR3, in full, reads CASSRLGGRTETLYF.

This clone was recorded a few times. These gene names are mouse names. The read halts 4 residues ahead of the CDR3 end, with the missing end drawn from the germline J gene. The chain couples TRBV31 to TRBJ2-5; 7 bases are shared with TRBD1. CDR1 and CDR2 (germline): GKSSPN, SITVG. This CDR3 is built from 12 residues. The CDR3 loop is CAWSPTGDTQYF. Partial CDR3 DNA: TGTGCCTGGAGTCCGACAGGGGAC.

This clone was seen many times. Gene names refer to mouse genes. The read ends 4 residues before the CDR3 terminus; that terminus is restored from the germline J gene. This chain uses TRBV17 with TRBJ2-2, with TRBD1 identical over 10 bases. There are 17 residues in the CDR3. Trimming at V came to 0 bases and at J to 4 bases, leaving 5 bases not matched to a gene. Germline CDR1 MNHDT, CDR2 YYDKIL. The CDR3 sequence is CASSRDSGTGATGQLYF. CDR3 bases read: TGTGCTAGCAGTAGAGATTCCGGGACAGGGGCCACCGGG.

This clone was seen more than once but under ten times. Genes and germline are mouse. The observed sequence ends 4 residues before the CDR3 terminus, with the missing tail filled in from the germline J gene. The chain combines TRBV13-3 with TRBJ2-4, with TRBD2 identical over 11 bases. Looked up from germline, CDR1 is NNHDY and CDR2 is SYVADS. The CDR3 loop spans 17 amino acids. The junction had 8 bases not matched to a gene; V was cut back by 5 bases and J by 0 bases. CDR3 residues: CASRAPTGGVSQNTLYF. The CDR3 bases that were read are TGTGCCAGCAGGGCCCCGACTGGGGGGGTTAGTCAAAAC.

This clone was observed a handful of times. Gene names are mouse gene names. The missing CDR3 end, 4 residues past where the read stops, is filled in from the germline J gene. At the DNA level, this CDR3 is encoded by other sequences in the same sample as well. This sequence joins TRBV13-1 and TRBJ2-2, with 8 bases matching TRBD2. The CDR3 spans 15 residues. The junction had 2 bases not matched to a gene; V was cut back by 4 bases and J by 0 bases. Per the germline V gene, CDR1 is NSHNY and CDR2 is SYGAGN. The covered CDR3 bases are TGTGCCAGCAGTCCTGGGGGGCCAAACACCGGG. Its translation is CASSPGGPNTG. The CDR3 in full is CASSPGGPNTGQLYF.

Points on this clone: Genes and germline come from the mouse. The CDR3 end falls 4 residues outside the read, so it is completed with the germline J gene. The V call is TRBV1, the J call TRBJ1-1; 7 bases are shared with TRBD1. The CDR3 contains 15 residues. The V gene end was trimmed by 2 bases and the J gene end by 0 bases; junction bases not matched to a gene: 3. In germline, CDR1 is NSQYPW, CDR2 LRSPGD (reference sequence). The CDR3 bases that were read are TGCACCTGCAGTGCAAAAGGACAGGCAAACACA. This translates into CTCSAKGQANT. The CDR3 as a whole reads CTCSAKGQANTEVFF.

This clone was detected a few times. Gene names are mouse gene names. The CDR3 loop reads CASSIPGRAEQFF. CDR3 DNA (partial): TGTGCCAGCAGTATCCCAGGGAGGGCT. The V and J genes are TRBV19 and TRBJ2-1; the D gene is possibly TRBD1 (5 bases). The CDR3 end is not reached by the read, which stops 4 residues before it; the germline J gene fills it in. The CDR3 runs 13 residues. The germline V gene encodes CDR1 FNHDT and CDR2 SITEND (reference sequence).

This clone was seen only a few times. Gene names are the mouse ones. Sequencing ends 4 residues short of the CDR3 end; the germline J gene provides the rest. This chain links TRBV13-1 with TRBJ2-3, with D possibly being TRBD2 (6 bases). CDR1 is NSHNY and CDR2 is SYGAGN in the germline V gene. This CDR3 spans 16 amino acids. V lost 0 bases and J lost 0, with 11 bases in between. The CDR3 is CASSDAPGTSAETLYF. CDR3 bases read: TGTGCCAGCAGTGATGCGCCAGGGACTAGTGCAGAA.

This clone came up many times. Genes and germline are mouse. The read ends 4 residues shy of where the CDR3 ends; the end is completed using the germline J gene. The genes are TRBV19 and TRBJ1-1; the D gene is possibly TRBD1 (6 bases). Per germline, CDR1 FNHDT and CDR2 SITEND (reference sequence). This CDR3 has 14 residues. Trimming stripped 4 bases from V and 0 bases from J, with 10 bases between. The CDR3 protein is CASSSQGSNTEVFF. The part of the CDR3 DNA that was read is TGTGCCAGCAGTTCGCAGGGGTCAAACACA.